The 17 T cell receptor beta chains below all came from one sample that was sequenced in a study of spatial heterogeneity in lung cancer. Time point meaning: sample taken at primary tumor resection. One entry per CDR3 protein results from TCRdb running MiXCR on the 5' RACE reads. The repertoire holds more than 65,000 distinct CDR3 sequences, with about 8% as singletons. The source was PBMCs, collected at surgery. The receptors shown here come from a male donor with early-stage non-small cell lung cancer.

This clonotype has at least ten counts. The chain is built from TRBV12-3 or TRBV12-4 and TRBJ2-1, with 8 bases aligning to TRBD2. The CDR3 is 16 amino acids. J gave up 5 bases and V 1 base, and 7 bases lay outside the gene matches. The CDR3 protein is CASSLVAGGIHNEQFF. CDR3 nucleotide sequence: TGTGCCAGCAGTTTAGTGGCGGGAGGAATCCACAATGAGCAGTTCTTC.

The table lists this clonotype with a few counts. The V gene is TRBV27, the J gene TRBJ2-7, with 8 bases fitting TRBD2. The CDR3 has 14 amino acids. CDR1 is MNHEY and CDR2 is SMNVEV in the germline V gene (reference sequence). V was clipped by 5 bases and J by 0 bases; unmatched bases: 3. The CDR3 region is CASSRLAFSYEQYF. The CDR3 DNA is TGTGCCAGCAGTAGACTAGCGTTCTCCTACGAGCAGTACTTC.

The rearrangement uses TRBV12-3 or TRBV12-4 and TRBJ2-2; a weak D match, TRBD1 (5 bases). The CDR3 runs to 15 residues. Trimming left V 4 bases short and J 6 bases short, with 15 bases between. The CDR3 nucleotides are TGTGCCAGCAGTTCCCAGGTTGCAGGGTCCGGGGAGCTGTTTTTT. It encodes CASSSQVAGSGELFF.

This clonotype was counted many times. CDR3 protein: CASSSRQATNEKLFF. Here the CDR3 DNA reads TGTGCCAGCAGCTCTCGTCAGGCGACTAATGAAAAACTGTTTTTT. The rearrangement uses TRBV7-9 and TRBJ1-4; D is unresolved. The V gene lost 4 bases and the J gene lost 2 bases, with 11 bases spanning the gap. CDR1 and CDR2 (germline): SEHNR, FQNEAQ (reference sequence). The CDR3 length is 15 residues.

This clonotype has ten or more counts. The rearrangement joins TRBV6-2 or TRBV6-3 to TRBJ2-5; 7 nucleotides line up with TRBD2. This CDR3 is 15 amino acids long. Per germline, CDR1 MNHEY and CDR2 SVGEGT. J lost 2 bases, V lost 5 bases, and 8 bases had no gene match. The CDR3 nucleotides read TGTGCCAGCAGTGACGAGCGGGACCCACAAGAGACCCAGTACTTC. Amino acids: CASSDERDPQETQYF.

This clonotype was counted at least ten times. The chain couples TRBV24-1 to TRBJ2-5, with a tentative D call TRBD2 (5 bases). The germline gives CDR1 KGHDR, CDR2 SFDVKD. The CDR3 has 13 amino acids. V lost 8 bases to trimming and J lost 4 bases, with 13 bases between them. CDR3 loop: CATNPGVGETQYF. In nucleotides, the CDR3 is TGTGCCACCAACCCCGGGGTTGGAGAGACCCAGTACTTC.

This clonotype was picked up many times. The chain recombines TRBV5-1 with TRBJ2-2; the match to TRBD1 covers 7 bases. The CDR3 has 15 amino acids. Per germline, CDR1 SGHRS and CDR2 YFSETQ. J was trimmed by 6 bases and V by 6 bases; bases with no gene match: 11. CDR3 in DNA: TGCGCCAGCACCCGACAGGGTGAGGTAGCCGGGGAGCTGTTTTTT. Translated, it gives CASTRQGEVAGELFF.

This clonotype showed up just a few times. The rearrangement uses TRBV5-1 and TRBJ2-7; D gene unclear. V lost 7 bases and J 1 base, leaving 12 bases between the germline ends. Germline-derived CDR1 and CDR2 are SGHRS and YFSETQ. The CDR3 length is 13 residues. This chain's CDR3 is CASAPPSSYEQYF. The CDR3 DNA reads TGCGCCAGCGCTCCCCCGTCTTCCTACGAGCAGTACTTC.

Only a few counts were recorded for this clonotype. The J gene is TRBJ2-6, the V gene TRBV23-1, with a tentative D call TRBD2 (5 bases). TRBV23-1 is sorted into the ORF group, with uncertain function. The CDR3 covers 18 residues. V lost 3 bases and J lost 1, with 16 bases in between. The CDR3 DNA reads TGCGCCAGCAGTCATGGGAGCCAGCCGCTGTCTGGGGCCAACGTCCTGACTTTC. This sequence encodes CASSHGSQPLSGANVLTF.

This clonotype was observed a handful of times. The rearrangement uses TRBV28 and TRBJ2-1, with D tentatively TRBD1 or TRBD2 (5 bases each). Germline CDR1 MDHEN, CDR2 SYDVKM. The CDR3 is made up of 15 amino acids. V lost 5 bases and J 3 bases, leaving 14 bases between the germline ends. For the CDR3, the DNA is TGTGCCAGCAGTCGTCTGGGGGAGAACTACAATGAGCAGTTCTTC. It translates to CASSRLGENYNEQFF.

This clonotype was counted between two and nine times. The V call is TRBV20-1, the J call TRBJ2-4; weak D call: TRBD2 (6 bases). The germline V gene has CDR1 DFQATT and CDR2 SNEGSKA (reference sequence). The CDR3 runs 14 residues. The ends were cut back, 3 bases at V and 7 bases at J, with 16 bases in the middle. This chain's CDR3 is CSAREAGFSNIQYF. The CDR3, as DNA: TGCAGTGCTAGGGAGGCGGGATTCTCGAACATTCAGTACTTC.

This clonotype was found a few times. This chain links TRBV19 with TRBJ1-5, with D unresolved. CDR3 length equals 14 residues. Deletions cut 3 bases from V and 4 bases from J, with 10 bases between. CDR1 LNHDA and CDR2 SQIVND come from the germline V gene (reference sequence). The CDR3: CASSILENNQPQHF. The CDR3 DNA reads TGTGCCAGTAGTATTCTGGAGAATAATCAGCCCCAGCATTTT. Supplemented by reference TRBV19 and TRBJ1-5, the full variable domain reads DGGITQSPKYLFRKEGQNVTLSCEQNLNHDAMYWYRQDPGQGLRLIYYSQIVNDFQKGDIAEGYSVSREKKESFPLTVTSAQKNPTAFYLCASSILENNQPQHFGDGTRLSIL.

The CDR3 nucleotides are TGTGCCAGCAGTTACTCGACAGGGAGGAATGGCTACACCTTC. Protein product: CASSYSTGRNGYTF. The rearrangement joins TRBV6-5 to TRBJ1-2; 7 bases map to TRBD1. CDR1 is MNHEY and CDR2 is SVGAGI in the germline V gene. Trimming removed 0 bases from V and 6 bases from J; junction bases left unmatched: 4. The CDR3 loop spans 14 amino acids.

This clonotype occurred a few times. The chain employs TRBV5-6 and TRBJ1-1, with 11 nucleotides matching TRBD1. CDR1 SGHDT and CDR2 YYEEEE come from the germline V gene. The V gene end was trimmed by 0 bases and the J gene end by 12 bases; junction bases not matched to a gene: 7. This CDR3 spans 14 amino acids. The CDR3 DNA is TGTGCCAGCAGCTTGGGGACAGGGGGCGCGACTTCTTTCTTT. As protein: CASSLGTGGATSFF.

This clonotype has just a few counts. The chain has TRBV11-1 and TRBJ1-1; D is uncertain. Germline CDR1 SGHAT, CDR2 FQDESV (reference sequence). The CDR3 spans 13 residues. Trimming shortened V by 1 base and J by 2 bases, and 5 bases separated the two germline ends. The CDR3 loop reads CASSLESNTEAFF. The CDR3, as DNA: TGTGCCAGCAGCTTAGAAAGTAACACTGAAGCTTTCTTT. Full variable domain (missing parts from reference TRBV11-1 and TRBJ1-1): EAEVAQSPRYKITEKSQAVAFWCDPISGHATLYWYRQILGQGPELLVQFQDESVVDDSQLPKDRFSAERLKGVDSTLKIQPAELGDSAMYLCASSLESNTEAFFGQGTRLTVV.

The chain is built from TRBV20-1 and TRBJ1-2; 9 bases agree with TRBD1. The CDR3 spans 15 residues. The germline gives CDR1 DFQATT, CDR2 SNEGSKA (reference sequence). Trimming cost V 0 bases and J 4 bases; bases outside gene matches: 6. CDR3 region: CSARDPGQGAYGYTF. The CDR3 nucleotides are TGCAGTGCTAGAGATCCGGGACAGGGAGCCTATGGCTACACCTTC.

The sample holds a few counts of this clonotype. V usage is TRBV14 and J usage is TRBJ1-5; no clear D gene. V shed 3 bases and J shed 3 bases, with 6 bases lying between them. Germline CDR1 is SGHDN and CDR2 is FVKESK. The CDR3 extends over 13 amino acids. CDR3 loop: CASSQGINQPQHF. DNA of the CDR3: TGTGCCAGCAGCCAGGGGATCAATCAGCCCCAGCATTTT. Complete variable domain (other parts from reference TRBV14 and TRBJ1-5): EAGVTQFPSHSVIEKGQTVTLRCDPISGHDNLYWYRRVMGKEIKFLLHFVKESKQDESGMPNNRFLAERTGGTYSTLKVQPAELEDSGVYFCASSQGINQPQHFGDGTRLSIL.